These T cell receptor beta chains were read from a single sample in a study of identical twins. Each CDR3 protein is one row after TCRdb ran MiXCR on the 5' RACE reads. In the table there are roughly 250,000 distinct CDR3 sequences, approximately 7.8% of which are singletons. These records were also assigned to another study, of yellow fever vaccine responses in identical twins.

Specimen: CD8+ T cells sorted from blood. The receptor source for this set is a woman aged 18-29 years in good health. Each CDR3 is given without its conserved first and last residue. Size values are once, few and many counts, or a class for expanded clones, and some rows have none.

ASSKGGEETQY	TRBV13	TRBJ2-5	few
ASSVGDRPVAGELF	TRBV9	TRBJ2-2	.
ASSQVSRQGGYT	TRBV4-1	TRBJ1-2	many
ASSGDTATSTDTQY	TRBV5-1	TRBJ2-3	.
ASSVAHEEDTQY	TRBV9	TRBJ2-3	.
ASSQDRGGGADTQY	TRBV4-2	TRBJ2-3	few
ASSFPWTANTGELF	TRBV7-9	TRBJ2-2	few
ASLPLGTGANVLT	TRBV28	TRBJ2-6	.
ASSQDPSGRTEAF	TRBV3-1	TRBJ1-1	many
ASSSPGTGLYEQY	TRBV27	TRBJ2-7	few
ASSSFLRDRGTNTGELF	TRBV28	TRBJ2-2	.
ASSLFHGADQPQH	TRBV27	TRBJ1-5	few
ASKRGSSYNEQF	TRBV27	TRBJ2-1	many
ASSLFITEAF	TRBV7-3	TRBJ1-1	few
ASSSHRDAERQETQY	TRBV7-9	TRBJ2-5	.
ASSLPRGATTEAF	TRBV7-9	TRBJ1-1	many
ASCPSASGYEQY	TRBV16	TRBJ2-7	few
ASSDEWEGKF	TRBV2	TRBJ2-1	few
ASSLVGRVTDTQY	TRBV5-1	TRBJ2-3	.